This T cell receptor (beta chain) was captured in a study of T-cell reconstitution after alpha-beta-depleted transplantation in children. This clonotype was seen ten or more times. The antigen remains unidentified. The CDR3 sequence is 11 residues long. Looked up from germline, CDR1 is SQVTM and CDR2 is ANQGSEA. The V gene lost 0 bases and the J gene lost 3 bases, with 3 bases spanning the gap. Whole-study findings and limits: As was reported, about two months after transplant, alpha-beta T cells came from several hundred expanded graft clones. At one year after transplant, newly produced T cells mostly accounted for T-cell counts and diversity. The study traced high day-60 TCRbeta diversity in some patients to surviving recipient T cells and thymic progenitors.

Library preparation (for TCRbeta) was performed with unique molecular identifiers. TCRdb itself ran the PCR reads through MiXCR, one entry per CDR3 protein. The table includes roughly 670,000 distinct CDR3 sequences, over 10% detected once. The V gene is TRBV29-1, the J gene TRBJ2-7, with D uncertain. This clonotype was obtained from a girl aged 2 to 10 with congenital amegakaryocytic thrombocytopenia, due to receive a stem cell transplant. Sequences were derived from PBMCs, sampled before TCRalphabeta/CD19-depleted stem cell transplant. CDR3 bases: TGCAGCGTTGAAGATCTCTACGAGCAGTACTTC. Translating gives CSVEDLYEQYF.